This T cell receptor beta chain emerged from a study of blood T cell repertoires in COVID-19. Looking at the study overall: From the United States, Italy and Spain came samples of acute and convalescent COVID-19. The cDNA or gDNA used as material had been derived from T cells, B-cell-depleted T cells, or PBMCs.

Germline CDR1 is MNHEY and CDR2 is SVGAGI. The CDR3 is 14 amino acids. Trimming cost V 0 bases and J 6 bases, with 11 bases left between them. It was during active infection that Seattle patients were enrolled and then longitudinally followed. The authors' processing: Estimated nucleated cell counts came from reference gene primer amplification. Some clones are missing from TCRdb's copy, which holds only in-frame ones; the method was immunoSEQ multiplex PCR. The D gene and trimming were derived from the DNA, and the V and J assignments and clone size from that table. The data contain approximately 250,000 clones, more than 85% of them singletons.

The clonotype comes from a woman aged 55-75 years with COVID-19, enrolled during active disease. The sample comprised peripheral blood. The V and J genes are TRBV6-5 and TRBJ1-1; D possibly corresponds to TRBD1 (5 bases). Here the CDR3 DNA reads TGTGCCAGCAGTTACTCCGGCAGGGCGGCTGAAGCTTTCTTT. Protein sequence: CASSYSGRAAEAFF.